These 5 T cell receptor beta chains originate from one sample sequenced in a study of T cell responses to AZD1222 COVID-19 vaccine (dated by TCRdb to the early 2020s). Libraries were constructed by the immunoSEQ multiplex PCR assay. In TCRdb, the immuneACCESS table is reduced to in-frame sequences with V and J assigned. These tables do not hold every clone; where another copy was compared, an unresolved V gene accounts for under half, and the others remain unexplained. This sample has about 85,000 clones in its table, and approximately 86% of those were observed once. The leading ten clones occupy under 7% of the sample. Per the publication, the time point label means: baseline before first vaccination. Sequences were derived from peripheral blood, sampled on day 0 of AZD1222 vaccination. The receptors come from an adult in good health.

This chain links TRBV7-3 with TRBJ1-2; D is possibly TRBD1 (6 bases). V dropped 0 bases and J dropped 2 bases, with 7 bases sitting between them. Germline V gene lookup returns CDR1 SGHTA and CDR2 FQGTGA. The CDR3 covers 14 residues. CDR3 bases: TGTGCCAGCAGCTTAACCGGACAGAACTATGGCTACACCTTC. It specifies CASSLTGQNYGYTF.

This sequence joins TRBV6-2 or TRBV6-3 and TRBJ1-4, with D tentatively TRBD1 (5 bases). CDR1 MNHEY and CDR2 SVGEGT come from the germline V gene. The length of the CDR3 is 17 residues. Trimming took 2 bases from V and 4 from J, leaving 17 bases between them. For the CDR3, the DNA is TGTGCCAGCAGTTACCGCAACTACAGGCTCCTTAATGAAAAACTGTTTTTT. Its protein product is CASSYRNYRLLNEKLFF.

The chain has TRBV6-4 and TRBJ2-3; 7 nucleotides match TRBD2. This CDR3 spans 15 amino acids. Germline V gene data show CDR1 as MRHNA and CDR2 as SNTAGT. V dropped 3 bases and J dropped 2; count of bases not matched to a gene: 5. The CDR3: CASSDGGRDTDTQYF. DNA for the CDR3: TGTGCCAGCAGTGATGGCGGGAGAGACACAGATACGCAGTATTTT.

This chain joins TRBV2 and TRBJ2-2, with D possibly being TRBD2 (5 bases). The ends were cut back, 1 base at V and 4 bases at J, with 7 bases in the middle. This CDR3 comprises 14 residues. Looked up from germline, CDR1 is SNHLY and CDR2 is FYNNEI. The CDR3 DNA reads TGTGCCAGCAGTGAAGGGGAGAGCACCGGGGAGCTGTTTTTT. It codes for CASSEGESTGELFF.

The chain couples TRBV11-1 to TRBJ2-2; D call uncertain. V was cut by 0 bases and J by 3 bases, with 8 bases left in between. CDR1 and CDR2 from the germline V gene are SGHAT and FQDESV (reference sequence). The CDR3 is 15 residues long. In nucleotides, the CDR3 is TGTGCCAGCAGCTTAGCTGGGGTAGACACCGGGGAGCTGTTTTTT. Encoded protein: CASSLAGVDTGELFF.